The present entry profiles one T cell receptor beta chain with its context. Its specificity is not known. The entry originates in a study of OX40 agonist ivuxolimab in advanced cancers. Whole-study context: Ivuxolimab was delivered to patients intravenously every 2 weeks at doses spanning 0.01 to 10 mg/kg. Three patients got partial responses; one had hepatocellular carcinoma and two had cutaneous melanoma.

Germline V gives CDR1 SGHVS, CDR2 FQNEAQ. Trimming at V came to 5 bases and at J to 5 bases, leaving 9 bases not matched to a gene. The CDR3 runs 16 residues. Study-level points and caveats: The specificity for antigen of the expanded peripheral T cells was not determined.

The method was immunoSEQ multiplex PCR; TCRdb's version includes in-frame clones alone and lacks a portion of them. The profile shows about 75,000 clones, around 90% of them singletons. This chain uses TRBV7-8 with TRBJ2-1; TRBD2 agrees at 10 bases. The sequence came from an adult with an advanced solid tumor such as melanoma, head and neck, liver or kidney cancer. Sequencing was performed on CD4+ or CD8+ T cells sorted from blood, taken in a trial of the OX40 agonist ivuxolimab. CDR3 sequence: CASSPEGLAYNNEQFF. CDR3 in DNA: TGTGCCAGCAGCCCCGAGGGACTAGCGTACAACAATGAGCAGTTCTTC.